This TCR beta chain was captured in a study of shared clonotypes between healthy human individuals. As for the study in general: Those who served as donors were a couple of women and a few men between the ages of 18 and 49.

Germline assignment: CDR1 SGHDT and CDR2 YYEEEE. The CDR3 totals 15 residues. Trimming cost V 1 base and J 5 bases; bases outside gene matches: 4. Findings of the study overall: Clonotype sharing across several donors was observed for around 5% of naive CD4 clonotypes.

Selected positively for CCR7 and CD45RO-negative, naive CD8 cells excluded terminally differentiated effector memory CD45RA+ cells. Donation came from healthy HIV-negative adults that had no recent acute infections or vaccinations. A note on this clone: The antigen is not known.

Clones were read by immunoSEQ multiplex PCR, and TCRdb kept only the in-frame ones, dropping some. The sample yields about 1.9 million clones, 90% to 95% seen once. Sequenced input: naive CD8+ T cells from PBMCs. This rearrangement joins TRBV5-6 to TRBJ1-5, with 9 bases lining up with TRBD1. The source is a young man in good health. Some clones in this sample may be carry-over from other donors' samples. CDR3 DNA: TGTGCCAGCAGCTTGATGGGACAGGGCCATCAGCCCCAGCATTTT. Translating gives CASSLMGQGHQPQHF.